The following is a T cell receptor (beta chain) sequence with its context. Antigen unknown. Germline and junction disagree at one end, which may indicate a read error. These data come from a study of cytomegalovirus exposure and HLA in healthy donors. CDR3 length equals 12 residues. Germline V gene data show CDR1 as LGHNA and CDR2 as YNFKEQ. General study findings and limits: Across HLA loci, a later analysis found differing TCR association rates, with DRB1 most and HLA-C fewest. In a later analysis, HLA-associated beta chains showed higher expansion and lower generation probabilities than comparable chains.

Primers for the PCR totalled 60 Vbeta and 13 Jbeta. The data were produced by immunoSEQ multiplex PCR, yet TCRdb's version contains in-frame clones alone and is incomplete. The specimen's table records about 170,000 clones. The sample was PBMCs. The V call is TRBV4-2, the J call TRBJ2-1; TRBD1 matches 7 bases. The source of this sequence is a woman aged 18-30 years in good health and CMV-seropositive. CDR3 sequence: CASSPLPGGRVF. As DNA, the CDR3 is TGTGCCAGCAGCCCCCTCCCAGGGGGTAGGGTCTTC.